The 4 T cell receptor beta chains presented below share a single source sample, sequenced in a study of T cells after posttransplantation cyclophosphamide. Busulfan-fludarabine conditioning, marrow transplant, and cyclophosphamide on days +3 and +4 were administered. The data were produced by immunoSEQ multiplex PCR, yet TCRdb's version contains in-frame clones alone and is incomplete. The sample carries roughly 20,000 clones, approximately 69% recorded once. Source: PBMCs, taken after an allogeneic stem cell transplant with post-transplant cyclophosphamide. The source of these receptors is a male patient between 25 and 39 years old who received an allogeneic stem cell transplant from a related donor, was CMV-positive, and had acute GVHD only. Certain T cells may be donor cells from the graft.

CDR3 sequence (DNA): TGTGCCAGCAGCCAAGACCGGGATGGCTACACCTTC. It encodes CASSQDRDGYTF. This chain joins TRBV14 and TRBJ1-2; no reliable D call. This CDR3 spans 12 amino acids. Germline V CDR1 and CDR2: SGHDN, FVKESK. Between the trimmed V and J ends, which lost 0 bases and 6 bases, there was a span of 5 bases.

Here the CDR3 reads CASSLAGVTEAFF. CDR3 in DNA: TGTGCCAGCAGCTTGGCAGGGGTCACTGAAGCTTTCTTT. V usage is TRBV5-6 and J usage is TRBJ1-1, with D perhaps TRBD1 (6 bases). The ends were cut back, 0 bases at V and 4 bases at J, with 7 bases in the middle. CDR3 length: 13 amino acids. CDR1 and CDR2 (germline): SGHDT, YYEEEE.

The chain recombines TRBV19 with TRBJ1-1, with D possibly TRBD1 on 6 matching bases. Germline CDR1 is LNHDA and CDR2 is SQIVND (reference sequence). The CDR3 runs to 14 residues. V was clipped by 6 bases and J by 1 base, with 12 bases between them. The CDR3: CASSRTDRNTEAFF. CDR3 DNA: TGTGCCAGTAGCAGAACGGACAGGAACACTGAAGCTTTCTTT.

This clone was recorded once. The V and J genes are TRBV5-8 and TRBJ2-7; 8 bases fit TRBD1. CDR1 and CDR2 (germline): SGHTS, YDEGEE. V dropped 0 bases and J dropped 5; count of bases not matched to a gene: 4. The CDR3 is made up of 14 amino acids. CDR3 region: CASSLVGRGHEQYF. The CDR3 DNA reads as TGTGCCAGCAGCTTGGTCGGCAGGGGGCACGAGCAGTACTTC.